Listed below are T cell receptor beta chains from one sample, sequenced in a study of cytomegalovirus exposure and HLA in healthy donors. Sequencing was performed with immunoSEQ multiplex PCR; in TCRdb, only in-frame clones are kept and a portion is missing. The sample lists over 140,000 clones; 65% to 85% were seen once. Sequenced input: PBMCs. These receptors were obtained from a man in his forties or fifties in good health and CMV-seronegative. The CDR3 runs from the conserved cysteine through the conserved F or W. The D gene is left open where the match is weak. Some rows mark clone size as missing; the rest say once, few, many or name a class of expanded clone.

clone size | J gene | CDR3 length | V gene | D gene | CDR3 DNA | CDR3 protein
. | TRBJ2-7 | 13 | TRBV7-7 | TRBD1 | TGTGCTACCCGGGACAGGGATCCCTACGAGCAGTACTTC | CATRDRDPYEQYF
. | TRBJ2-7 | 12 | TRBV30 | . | TGTGCCTGGAGTCCTACGACTGGGGAGCAGTACTTC | CAWSPTTGEQYF
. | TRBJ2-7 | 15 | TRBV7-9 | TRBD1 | TGTGCCAGCAGCACGGACAGGGGAGCGGGCTACGAGCAGTACTTC | CASSTDRGAGYEQYF
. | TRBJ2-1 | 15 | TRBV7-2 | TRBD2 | TGTGCCAGCAGCTTAGTTATACTAGCGGGAGTTGAGCAGTTCTTC | CASSLVILAGVEQFF
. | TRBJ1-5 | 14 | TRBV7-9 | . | TGTGCCAGCAGCTTAGACCAGGTCGGCACGCCCCAGCATTTT | CASSLDQVGTPQHF
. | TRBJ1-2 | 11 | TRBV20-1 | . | TGCACTCACAGGGATGCCTATGGCTACACCTTC | CTHRDAYGYTF
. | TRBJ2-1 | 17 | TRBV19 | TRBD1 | TGTGCCAGTAGTTCCATGGGGGGACAGGGGGATGGATATGAGCAGTTCTTC | CASSSMGGQGDGYEQFF
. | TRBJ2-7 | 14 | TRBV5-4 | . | TGTGCCAGCAGCTTGAGGGCAGGGTCCTACGAGCAGTACTTC | CASSLRAGSYEQYF
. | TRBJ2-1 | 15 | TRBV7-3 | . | TGTGCCAGCAGCCCAATCCCAACTAGCTACAATGAGCAGTTCTTC | CASSPIPTSYNEQFF
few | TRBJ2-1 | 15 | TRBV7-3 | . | TGTGCCAGCAGCTTTTCGAAGAGCTCCTACAATGAGCAGTTCTTC | CASSFSKSSYNEQFF
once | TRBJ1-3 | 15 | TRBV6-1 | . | TGTGCCAGCAGAGTGGGACAACTCTCTGGAAACACCATATATTTT | CASRVGQLSGNTIYF
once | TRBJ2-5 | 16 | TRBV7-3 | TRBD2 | TGTGCCAGCAGCCTGACTAGCGGGGAGAACCAAGAGACCCAGTACTTC | CASSLTSGENQETQYF
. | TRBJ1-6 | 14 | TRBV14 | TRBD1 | TGTGCCAGCAGCCTTCGACAGGGGAATTCACCCCTCCACTTT | CASSLRQGNSPLHF
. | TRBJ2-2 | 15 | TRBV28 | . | TGTGCCAGCAGTTTGTTTGACAGGGACTTTGGGGAGCTGTTTTTT | CASSLFDRDFGELFF
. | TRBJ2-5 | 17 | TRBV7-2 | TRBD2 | TGTGCCAGCAGCTTAAACTCGCCGATAGCGGGGTCAGAGACCCAGTACTTC | CASSLNSPIAGSETQYF
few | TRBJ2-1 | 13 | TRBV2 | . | TGTGCCAGCAGTGCGTCGACTAGGCATGAGCAGTTCTTC | CASSASTRHEQFF
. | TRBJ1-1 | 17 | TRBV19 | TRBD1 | TGTGCCAGTAGTAATTTACGAGGACAGGGAATGAACACTGAAGCTTTCTTT | CASSNLRGQGMNTEAFF
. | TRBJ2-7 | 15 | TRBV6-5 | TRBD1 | TGTGCCAGCACCAAATTTGGGACAGGGAACCACGAGCAGTACTTC | CASTKFGTGNHEQYF
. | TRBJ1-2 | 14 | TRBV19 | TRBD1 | TGTGCCAGTAGTAAGACAGGGAGGTTTGATGGCTACACCTTC | CASSKTGRFDGYTF
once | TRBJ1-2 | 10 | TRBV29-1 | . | TGCAGCGTTGAAGCCGATGGCTACACCTTC | CSVEADGYTF
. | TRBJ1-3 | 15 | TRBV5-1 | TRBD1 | TGCGCCAGCAGCTTGACGACAGGGCAGGGAAACACCATATATTTT | CASSLTTGQGNTIYF
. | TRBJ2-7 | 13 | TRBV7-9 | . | TGTGCCAGCAGCTTAATAGGACAGACTGAGCAGTACTTC | CASSLIGQTEQYF